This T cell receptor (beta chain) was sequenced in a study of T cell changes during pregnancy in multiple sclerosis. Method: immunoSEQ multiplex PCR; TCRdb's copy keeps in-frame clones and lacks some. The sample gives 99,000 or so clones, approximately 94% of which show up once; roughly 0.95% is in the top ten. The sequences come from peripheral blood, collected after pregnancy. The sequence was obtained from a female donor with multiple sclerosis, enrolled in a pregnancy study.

CDR3 protein: CASIPGGTYEQYF. As DNA, the CDR3 is TGTGCCAGCATACCGGGAGGGACGTACGAGCAGTACTTC. V gene TRBV28 combines with J gene TRBJ2-7, with 8 bases that match TRBD2. This CDR3 is built from 13 residues. J gave up 4 bases and V 7 bases, and 6 bases lay outside the gene matches. From germline, CDR1 is MDHEN and CDR2 SYDVKM.